Sequencing of this TCR beta chain was carried out in a study of blood T cells in healthy people across ages (dated by TCRdb to between 2014 and 2017). Broadly, across the study: In model experiments, template switching captured about one uniquely barcoded TCR beta cDNA molecule for every two T cells. Four age groups were formed from the donors: young (average approximately 15 years), middle-aged (approximately 39), aged (under 70) and long-lived (82). Donors of different ages were randomly distributed across sequencing lanes to avoid experimental bias. Using the same blood draw, the study looked at two additional independent replicas of 1 million unique cDNA reads for two donors, one aged 18 to 30 and the other aged 80 or older. Age-related changes in TCR beta repertoire diversity were measured in the study by deep sequencing normalized with unique cDNA molecular identifiers.

This clonotype has a handful of counts. Its antigen remains undetermined. No much larger clone exists at a distance of one base, and base qualities are not known. The protocol used for the library was 5' RACE. A second PCR of roughly 7 to 11 cycles was run with a J-beta primer mix and a sample-barcoded 5' primer. A unique molecular identifier was introduced onto each TCR beta cDNA molecule by a template-switch 5' adaptor carrying 12 random nucleotides. At least 2.5 million CDR3-containing paired-end reads were obtained from each sample. All of the RNA was converted into first-strand cDNA using the Mint cDNA synthesis kit, with a TRBC-specific oligonucleotide serving as the primer. All cDNA was treated with uracil-DNA glycosylase and then went through a first 18-cycle PCR with the universal primers M1SS and BC2_uni_R. The authors' analysis ran thus. Normalization of each sample was performed by random selection of 1 million high-quality reads, each carrying a distinct molecular identifier. Reads with shared molecular identifiers were discarded instead of being binned into consensus sequences. MiTCR, run with a Q25 quality threshold and the strictest error-elimination algorithm, handled CDR3 identification, clonotype clustering and error correction. A nonparametric unseen species model with Euler transformation was used to estimate lower-bound total TCR beta diversity. Clones were called with MiXCR by TCRdb after fastp trimmed the public reads at Q25, and only in-frame beta chains were retained. Each entry is one CDR3 protein sequence, shown with its most common DNA and genes. The V and J calls come from TCRdb's annotation, not from the publication. The table for this sample lists fewer than 2 million distinct CDR3 sequences; about 39% of them were counted only once. The top ten hold 23% of the sample.

Donors were 35 to 40 systemically healthy Caucasian individuals from Russia aged roughly 6 to 90 years. Roughly 10 milliliters of peripheral blood were drawn from each donor into EDTA-treated Vacutainer tubes. Ficoll-Paque density-gradient centrifugation was used to isolate PBMCs, with at least 6.5 million per sample. Trizol reagent was used to extract total RNA from the PBMCs, yielding at least 6 micrograms per sample. The percentages of naive CD45RAhigh/CD27high T cells were determined by flow cytometry on a PBMC aliquot from every donor. CDR3 length: 12 amino acids, cysteine to phenylalanine. CDR3 DNA only is kept here, 36 bases in frame from base 1. After removal of 6 bases from V and 13 bases from J, the junction retains 9 bases not matched to a gene. The research as a whole found: A strong correlation was found between observed TCR beta diversity and the percentage of naive T cells measured by flow cytometry. Compared with the aged group, the long-lived group had more naive CD4+ T cells, fewer expanded clones and increased TCR diversity, suggesting age selection. As age increased, observed TCR beta diversity per million T cells dropped in a roughly linear way, and a significant reduction was already evident by age 40. Conclusive comparison of naive and antigen-experienced compartments was prevented by the profiling of bulk unsorted PBMCs. Because the CMV infection status of the donors was unknown, age-related changes in expanded clonotypes may potentially have been confounded. Total diversity estimates from one million sequenced T cells were considered lower bounds and underestimates.

The sample was blood. The chain joins TRBV12-3 or TRBV12-4 to TRBJ1-2; TRBD1 lines up with 9 middle nucleotides. The clonotype comes from a human donor in good health. The CDR3 region: CASRGDREESTF. The DNA is TGTGCCAGCAGGGGGGACAGGGAGGAGAGCACCTTC.